Presented here are 4 T cell receptor beta chains from one specimen sequenced in a study of blood T cell repertoires in COVID-19. Assay: immunoSEQ multiplex PCR; the TCRdb copy retains only in-frame clones and omits some. The data contain some 150,000 clones, 60% to 80% of them singletons. The sequenced material came from PBMCs or T cells enriched from blood (not recorded which). Source of these receptors: a woman aged 50 to 60 who had recovered from COVID-19.

J is TRBJ2-7 and V is TRBV18; 7 positions match TRBD2. Trimming took 3 bases from V and 3 from J; bases not matched to a gene: 2. The germline CDR1 and CDR2 sequences are KGHSH and LQKENI. The CDR3 runs 13 residues. Here the CDR3 DNA reads TGTGCCAGCTCACCCGGGACTAACTACGAGCAGTACTTC. It encodes CASSPGTNYEQYF.

The V and J genes are TRBV11-2 and TRBJ2-7; a weak D match, TRBD2 (5 bases). The CDR3 has 15 residues. Germline loops: CDR1 SGHAT, CDR2 FQNNGV. Trimming took off 4 bases at V and 3 bases at J, with 16 bases between the two ends. The CDR3 DNA sequence: TGTGCCAGCAGCTGGCTCGGAGGACGTAACTACGAGCAGTACTTC. This translates into CASSWLGGRNYEQYF.

This clone is a singleton in its sample. V is TRBV7-8 and J is TRBJ1-3; D is uncertain. This CDR3 has 14 residues. CDR1 and CDR2 from the germline V gene are SGHVS and FQNEAQ. Trimming took 0 bases from V and 4 from J, leaving 7 bases between them. The CDR3 loop is CASSLAEQGNTIYF. In DNA form, the CDR3 reads TGTGCCAGCAGCTTAGCGGAGCAAGGAAACACCATATATTTT.

The V call is TRBV2, the J call TRBJ1-6; TRBD1 might be the D (6 bases). The CDR3 is 13 residues long. From germline, CDR1 is SNHLY and CDR2 FYNNEI. The V end lost 10 bases, the J end lost 13 bases, and 20 bases lay between the germline ends. CDR3 residues: CATEGQTVGPLHF. In nucleotides, the CDR3 is TGTGCCACCGAAGGACAGACGGTTGGTCCCCTCCACTTT. The variable domain in full, completed from reference TRBV2 and TRBJ1-6, reads EPEVTQTPSHQVTQMGQEVILRCVPISNHLYFYWYRQILGQKVEFLVSFYNNEISEKSEIFDDQFSVERPDGSNFTLKIRSTKLEDSAMYFCATEGQTVGPLHFGNGTRLTVT.